This T cell receptor beta chain was captured in a study of blood T cell repertoires in COVID-19. Enrolment of Seattle patients took place during active infection, and they were followed longitudinally. In the original workflow: Using reference gene primer amplification, nucleated cell counts were estimated. Clones were sequenced by immunoSEQ multiplex PCR, and TCRdb holds only the in-frame ones, with some missing. The V and J calls and clone size come from that table; D and trimming were worked out from the DNA. The sample lists about 170,000 clones, around 84% occurring once. Germline V gene sequence: CDR1 KGHDR, CDR2 SFDVKD. CDR3 size: 16 residues. Trimming took 3 bases from V and 4 from J; bases not matched to a gene: 9.

The sequence was obtained from a woman in her 70s with COVID-19, enrolled during active disease. This sequence joins TRBV24-1 and TRBJ2-7; 9 bases are a match to TRBD2. What was sequenced was peripheral blood. The CDR3 DNA is TGTGCCACCAGTGATGTGACCGGGACTAGCTTGTACGAGCAGTACTTC. Translating gives CATSDVTGTSLYEQYF.